Presented here are 26 T cell receptor beta chains from one specimen sequenced in a study of Ad26.COV2.S vaccination and SARS-CoV-2 variants. Treatment given: some 20 received Ad26.COV2.S at low or high dose, single or two shots; 5 received placebo; per-sample allocation not given. On day 63 after the first injection, vaccine and placebo recipients gave samples. Sequenced by immunoSEQ multiplex PCR; TCRdb stores in-frame clones only, minus some. The table records roughly 380,000 clones, roughly 81% of them present only once. Sample: peripheral blood, taken in a trial of Ad26.COV2.S vaccine versus placebo. The source of these receptors is a person aged 18 to 59 who received the Ad26.COV2.S COVID-19 vaccine or a placebo.

This chain uses TRBV18 with TRBJ2-7, with D tentatively TRBD1 or TRBD2 (5 bases each). There are 14 residues in the CDR3. Germline values: CDR1 KGHSH, CDR2 LQKENI. V was trimmed by 3 bases and J by 7 bases, leaving 16 bases between them. The CDR3 here is CASSPRPVEGEQYF. CDR3 nucleotide sequence: TGTGCCAGCTCACCCCGACCGGTTGAGGGGGAGCAGTACTTC.

The genes are TRBV5-1 and TRBJ1-1; no definite D call. The CDR3 has 13 amino acids. Germline assignment: CDR1 SGHRS and CDR2 YFSETQ. Trimming pared 5 bases from V and 0 bases from J, leaving 8 bases between. CDR3 nucleotides: TGCGCCAGCAGAATGGTCGTGAACACTGAAGCTTTCTTT. This encodes CASRMVVNTEAFF.

The CDR3 DNA follows: TGTGCCAGCAGCACGACGGCACTATCCTACAATGAGCAGTTCTTC. It codes for CASSTTALSYNEQFF. This chain connects TRBV5-4 to TRBJ2-1; D is uncertain. Trimming shortened V by 4 bases and J by 1 base, and 12 bases separated the two germline ends. The CDR3 extends over 15 amino acids. Per germline, CDR1 SGHNT and CDR2 YYREEE (reference sequence). Combining the CDR3 with reference TRBV5-4 and TRBJ2-1 gives the whole variable domain ETGVTQSPTHLIKTRGQQVTLRCSSQSGHNTVSWYQQALGQGPQFIFQYYREEENGRGNFPPRFSGLQFPNYSSELNVNALELDDSALYLCASSTTALSYNEQFFGPGTRLTVL.

The rearrangement joins TRBV3-1 (or the pseudogene TRBV3-2) to TRBJ1-2; D ambiguous. The CDR3 has 13 residues. The germline V and J ends were trimmed by 4 bases and 4 bases, with 10 bases remaining between them. Germline V gene lookup returns CDR1 LGHDT and CDR2 YNNKEL (reference sequence). The CDR3 DNA reads as TGTGCCAGCAGCCTACAGAATTTCTATGGCTACACCTTC. Protein: CASSLQNFYGYTF.

The chain joins TRBV18 to TRBJ1-1, with D hard to call. CDR1 and CDR2 from the germline V gene are KGHSH and LQKENI. This CDR3 contains 13 residues. The V and J ends lost 3 bases and 5 bases respectively, with 10 bases between them. The CDR3 region has the DNA TGTGCCAGCTCACCCCTTCGCGAGACTGAAGCTTTCTTT. This sequence encodes CASSPLRETEAFF.

The gene calls are TRBV27 and TRBJ1-1, with 9 bases identical to TRBD1. V lost 0 bases and J lost 1; bases outside the gene matches: 3. Per germline, CDR1 MNHEY and CDR2 SMNVEV (reference sequence). CDR3 length: 16 residues. The CDR3 loop is CASSLSNRGPNTEAFF. The CDR3 nucleotides are TGTGCCAGCAGTTTATCCAACAGGGGGCCGAACACTGAAGCTTTCTTT.

This clone has only a few counts. The J gene is TRBJ2-2, the V gene TRBV5-4; D is unresolved. CDR1 and CDR2 (germline): SGHNT, YYREEE (reference sequence). V was pared by 0 bases and J by 3 bases, with 9 bases between. This CDR3 comprises 15 residues. CDR3 sequence (DNA): TGTGCCAGCAGCTTGGCACAAAGGGACACCGGGGAGCTGTTTTTT. It codes for CASSLAQRDTGELFF.

CDR3 region: CASSLRPNTEAFF. CDR3 DNA sequence: TGTGCCAGCAGTTTAAGGCCCAACACTGAAGCTTTCTTT. The V call is TRBV12-3 or TRBV12-4, the J call TRBJ1-1; D is unresolved. The CDR3 extends over 13 amino acids. With 2 bases removed from V and 2 bases from J, the gap between germline ends came to 6 bases.

This clone appeared a few times. The chain carries TRBV18 and TRBJ1-6, with TRBD1 matching 8 bases. This CDR3 is built from 15 residues. V gave up 5 bases and J gave up 10 bases; unmatched junction bases: 10. Germline assignment: CDR1 KGHSH and CDR2 LQKENI. The CDR3 coding sequence is TGTGCCAGCTCAGAACGACAGGGGACGGACTCACCCCTCCACTTT. Its translation is CASSERQGTDSPLHF.

This clone showed up many times. V and J are TRBV28 and TRBJ2-1, with 11 bases aligning to TRBD2. The germline gives CDR1 MDHEN, CDR2 SYDVKM. This CDR3 is built from 16 residues. Unmatched junction bases numbered 9, after V lost 5 bases and J lost 6 bases. The CDR3 DNA is TGTGCCAGCAGTCCCCCGACTAGCGGGATGGCCAATGAGCAGTTCTTC. This gives the protein CASSPPTSGMANEQFF.

Remarks on this clone: In the same sample, other DNA sequences code for this CDR3. This chain joins TRBV9 and TRBJ2-7; D perhaps matches TRBD2 (5 bases). Germline assignment: CDR1 SGDLS and CDR2 YYNGEE. Trimming took off 0 bases at V and 1 base at J, with 5 bases between the two ends. The CDR3 sequence is 13 residues long. The CDR3 coding sequence is TGTGCCAGCAGCGTAGGACTATCCTACGAGCAGTACTTC. Its translation: CASSVGLSYEQYF.

The rearrangement uses TRBV21-1 and TRBJ1-2; TRBD1 is the table's D call and was not checked against the DNA. TRBV21-1 is deemed a pseudogene. The CDR3 covers 19 residues. For the CDR3, the DNA is TGTGCCAGCAGCAAAGTTCTAGGGACAAACTCCTCAGCTAACTATGGCTACACCTTC. This translates into CASSKVLGTNSSANYGYTF.

The chain is built from TRBV20-1 and TRBJ2-5; D remains unclear. Germline CDR1 and CDR2: DFQATT and SNEGSKA (reference sequence). V gave up 6 bases and J gave up 3 bases, with 8 bases separating them. The CDR3 sequence is 11 residues long. The CDR3 DNA sequence: TGCAGTGCGAACAGAAAAGAGACCCAGTACTTC. Its translation: CSANRKETQYF.

The rearrangement links TRBV20-1 to TRBJ2-7, with a weak D call TRBD1 (6 bases). V lost 3 bases and J 2 bases, leaving 17 bases between the germline ends. The germline V gene has CDR1 DFQATT and CDR2 SNEGSKA (reference sequence). The CDR3 totals 15 residues. The CDR3 loop reads CSASRAQGLTYEQYF. For the CDR3, the DNA is TGCAGTGCTAGTCGCGCACAGGGCTTGACCTACGAGCAGTACTTC.

The chain employs TRBV3-1 (or the pseudogene TRBV3-2) and TRBJ2-7; D perhaps matches TRBD2 (5 bases). The CDR3 loop spans 13 amino acids. Germline V gives CDR1 LGHDT, CDR2 YNNKEL (reference sequence). The V gene lost 4 bases and the J gene lost 3 bases, with 10 bases spanning the gap. The CDR3: CASSPGEYYEQYF. The CDR3 nucleotides are TGTGCCAGCAGCCCCGGGGAGTACTACGAGCAGTACTTC.

The chain joins TRBV7-9 to TRBJ2-1; a possible D gene is TRBD2 (5 bases). The germline V gene encodes CDR1 SEHNR and CDR2 FQNEAQ (reference sequence). The germline V and J ends were trimmed by 5 bases and 8 bases, with 13 bases remaining between them. The CDR3 loop spans 13 amino acids. The CDR3 region is CASSDDYPYEQFF. The CDR3 region has the DNA TGTGCCAGCAGCGACGACTATCCGTATGAGCAGTTCTTC.

The chain links TRBV7-8 to TRBJ2-7; 9 bases map to TRBD1. The CDR3 is 15 amino acids. Per germline, CDR1 SGHVS and CDR2 FQNEAQ. After removal of 6 bases from V and 1 base from J, the junction contained 7 bases not matched to a gene. DNA of the CDR3: TGTGCCAGCAGACTAACCGGGACAGGGTCCTACGAGCAGTACTTC. Translated: CASRLTGTGSYEQYF. Based on the CDR3 plus reference TRBV7-8 and TRBJ2-7, the full variable domain is GAGVSQSPRYKVAKRGQDVALRCDPISGHVSLFWYQQALGQGPEFLTYFQNEAQLDKSGLPSDRFFAERPEGSVSTLKIQRTQQEDSAVYLCASRLTGTGSYEQYFGPGTRLTVT.

The rearrangement uses TRBV20-1 and TRBJ2-2; the match to TRBD2 covers 10 bases. Per the germline V gene, CDR1 is DFQATT and CDR2 is SNEGSKA (reference sequence). This CDR3 has 17 residues. After removal of 3 bases from V and 3 bases from J, the junction contained 10 bases not matched to a gene. CDR3 amino acids: CSASDERTSGYTGELFF. DNA for the CDR3: TGCAGTGCTAGTGACGAAAGGACTAGCGGCTACACCGGGGAGCTGTTTTTT.

The chain carries TRBV5-1 and TRBJ2-4; TRBD1 matches at 9 bases. Germline values: CDR1 SGHRS, CDR2 YFSETQ. The CDR3 totals 15 residues. V lost 2 bases and J lost 6; bases outside the gene matches: 6. The CDR3, as DNA: TGCGCCAGCAGCTTACAGGGGGCGGTTGGAAACATTCAGTACTTC. This gives the protein CASSLQGAVGNIQYF. Based on the CDR3 plus reference TRBV5-1 and TRBJ2-4, the full variable domain is KAGVTQTPRYLIKTRGQQVTLSCSPISGHRSVSWYQQTPGQGLQFLFEYFSETQRNKGNFPGRFSGRQFSNSRSEMNVSTLELGDSALYLCASSLQGAVGNIQYFGAGTRLSVL.

Note on this clone: The same CDR3 arises from other DNA sequences in this sample as well. The CDR3 protein is CASSLVPGTDTQYF. The CDR3, as DNA: TGCGCCAGCAGCTTGGTTCCGGGCACAGATACGCAGTATTTT. This sequence joins TRBV5-1 and TRBJ2-3; D is unclear. Germline V lookup: CDR1 SGHRS, CDR2 YFSETQ. The CDR3 is 14 residues long. V lost 0 bases and J 1 base, leaving 6 bases between the germline ends.

The rearrangement joins TRBV11-3 to TRBJ2-1; TRBD2 matches 11 bases. V was clipped by 1 base and J by 5 bases; unmatched bases: 7. CDR3 length: 17 amino acids. CDR1 is SGHNT, CDR2 YENEEA, per germline. CDR3 nucleotides: TGTGCCAGCAGCTTAGGGACTAGCGGGCGTGCAGACAATGAGCAGTTCTTC. This encodes CASSLGTSGRADNEQFF.

The rearrangement links TRBV15 to TRBJ2-3; no definite D call. The CDR3 has 13 amino acids. Looked up from germline, CDR1 is LNHNV and CDR2 is YYDKDF (reference sequence). V was clipped by 5 bases and J by 1 base, with 7 bases between them. DNA of the CDR3: TGTGCCACCAGCGCACACGGCACAGATACGCAGTATTTT. This codes for CATSAHGTDTQYF.

This clone was observed many times. V gene TRBV6-5 combines with J gene TRBJ2-2, with 7 positions matching TRBD2. CDR3 length equals 14 residues. Germline CDR1 MNHEY, CDR2 SVGAGI. CDR3 region: CSLSGTPDTGELFF. The DNA for the CDR3 is TGTAGCCTAAGCGGGACCCCGGACACCGGGGAGCTGTTTTTT.

The V and J genes are TRBV29-1 and TRBJ2-2; 8 nucleotides line up with TRBD1. Germline trimming cut 6 bases from V and 7 bases from J; bases unmatched to any gene: 4. Looked up from germline, CDR1 is SQVTM and CDR2 is ANQGSEA. This CDR3 spans 12 amino acids. DNA for the CDR3: TGCAGCGTGTCGACAGGGGTCGGGGAGCTGTTTTTT. Its translation: CSVSTGVGELFF.

The genes are TRBV5-4 and TRBJ1-1, with D uncertain. CDR1 and CDR2 from the germline V gene are SGHNT and YYREEE (reference sequence). The CDR3 loop spans 14 amino acids. V lost 0 bases, J lost 0 bases, and 6 bases lay in between. The CDR3 is CASSLEQLNTEAFF. As DNA, the CDR3 is TGTGCCAGCAGCTTGGAACAGTTGAACACTGAAGCTTTCTTT.

The chain couples TRBV11-2 to TRBJ2-1, with D possibly being TRBD1 or TRBD2 (5 bases each). The CDR3 covers 14 residues. The V gene lost 4 bases and the J gene lost 8 bases, with 15 bases spanning the gap. The germline CDR1 and CDR2 sequences are SGHAT and FQNNGV. The CDR3 reads CASSSMAWDDEQFF. Here the CDR3 DNA reads TGTGCCAGCAGCTCAATGGCTTGGGACGATGAGCAGTTCTTC.